One and the same sample provided the 9 T cell receptor beta chains below, sequenced in a study of blood T cell repertoires in COVID-19. Clones were sequenced by immunoSEQ multiplex PCR, and TCRdb holds only the in-frame ones, with some missing. The sample lists 170,000 or so clones, around 90% occurring once. Material: peripheral blood. Receptor source: a man aged 40-55 years with active or convalescent COVID-19.

V is TRBV6-5 and J is TRBJ1-5; TRBD1 might be the D (5 bases). CDR1 and CDR2 from the germline V gene are MNHEY and SVGAGI. The CDR3 is 14 residues long. V gave up 0 bases and J gave up 4 bases, with 7 bases separating them. The CDR3, as DNA: TGTGCCAGCAGTTACTCCGACAGAAATCAGCCCCAGCATTTT. Translation: CASSYSDRNQPQHF.

The chain combines TRBV7-9 with TRBJ1-4, with 10 bases identical to TRBD1. Germline CDR1 is SEHNR and CDR2 is FQNEAQ (reference sequence). CDR3 length: 14 residues. After removal of 6 bases from V and 7 bases from J, the junction contained 5 bases not matched to a gene. The DNA for the CDR3 is TGTGCCAGCAGGGGCCGGGACAGGGGTGAAAAACTGTTTTTT. It translates to CASRGRDRGEKLFF.

In this sample, this clone turned up once. The rearrangement uses TRBV5-3 and TRBJ1-4, with a weak D call TRBD1 (5 bases). TRBV5-3 carries the ORF label, with uncertain function. V lost 9 bases and J lost 4, with 19 bases in between. The CDR3 totals 15 residues. CDR3 residues: CATEGAGRINEKLFF. The CDR3 DNA reads TGTGCCACGGAGGGTGCAGGGAGGATTAATGAAAAACTGTTTTTT.

The V gene is TRBV27, the J gene TRBJ1-1; perhaps TRBD1 as D (6 bases). CDR1 is MNHEY and CDR2 is SMNVEV in the germline V gene (reference sequence). The V end lost 2 bases, the J end lost 5 bases, and 18 bases lay between the germline ends. CDR3 length equals 16 residues. In DNA form, the CDR3 reads TGTGCCAGCAGTTTAATGGGGACATACAGTGGGACTGAAGCTTTCTTT. Amino acids: CASSLMGTYSGTEAFF.

This chain joins TRBV11-2 and TRBJ1-2; D remains unclear. The CDR3 is 13 residues long. CDR1 is SGHAT, CDR2 FQNNGV, per germline. V dropped 1 base and J dropped 2 bases, with 5 bases sitting between them. The DNA for the CDR3 is TGTGCCAGCAGCTTAGGCCAGAACTATGGCTACACCTTC. The encoded protein is CASSLGQNYGYTF.

The chain links TRBV28 to TRBJ1-5, with 8 bases lining up with TRBD1. Germline-derived CDR1 and CDR2 are MDHEN and SYDVKM. V shed 5 bases, J shed 6 bases, and the junction held 6 bases outside the gene matches. The CDR3 sequence is 14 residues long. This CDR3 is CASSARGRPQPQHF. The CDR3, as DNA: TGTGCCAGCAGTGCCAGGGGGCGGCCTCAGCCCCAGCATTTT.

In this sample, this clone turned up a few times. The genes are TRBV28 and TRBJ1-2; D uncertain. Trimming took off 2 bases at V and 3 bases at J, with 16 bases between the two ends. The CDR3 covers 16 residues. Germline-derived CDR1 and CDR2 are MDHEN and SYDVKM. In DNA, the CDR3 is TGTGCCAGCAGTTTAGGCGGAGCCGTCAATCACTATGGCTACACCTTC. Translating gives CASSLGGAVNHYGYTF.

This chain's CDR3 is CASSFRLAAKETQYF. The CDR3 bases are TGTGCCAGCAGCTTTCGACTAGCGGCGAAAGAGACCCAGTACTTC. The genes are TRBV11-1 and TRBJ2-5, with 9 bases that match TRBD2. The CDR3 totals 15 residues. With V trimmed by 3 bases and J by 3 bases, 5 bases remained unmatched. Germline loops: CDR1 SGHAT, CDR2 FQDESV (reference sequence).

The rearrangement uses TRBV28 and TRBJ1-3; possibly TRBD1 for D (5 bases). Germline CDR1 MDHEN, CDR2 SYDVKM. The CDR3 extends over 15 amino acids. The V gene lost 5 bases and the J gene lost 4 bases, with 15 bases spanning the gap. CDR3 nucleotide sequence: TGTGCCAGCAGTCGACCGGGGGAAGGGGGAAACACCATATATTTT. It translates to CASSRPGEGGNTIYF.